This T cell receptor beta chain was identified during a study of T-cell reconstitution after alpha-beta-depleted transplantation in children. Trimming took 6 bases from V and 4 from J, leaving 18 bases between them. Germline CDR1 and CDR2: DFQATT and SNEGSKA (reference sequence). The CDR3 totals 14 residues. This clonotype was detected a few times. Unique molecular identifiers featured in how the TCRbeta library was prepared. One entry per CDR3 protein, called by TCRdb with MiXCR from the PCR reads. In the table there are over 200,000 distinct CDR3 sequences, approximately 9% of which are singletons. The sample here was PBMCs from the stem cell graft donor, taken from the stem cell graft. The V call is TRBV20-1, the J call TRBJ1-2; tentatively, D is TRBD1 (6 bases). The clonotype originates from a human donor who donated a stem cell graft to a child with acute lymphoblastic leukemia. The CDR3 region has the DNA TGCAGTGCCCTATCTACGGCCAGGGGCTATGGCTACACCTTC. Its translation: CSALSTARGYGYTF.